Listed below are T cell receptor beta chains from one sample, sequenced in a study of cytomegalovirus exposure and HLA in healthy donors. The method was immunoSEQ multiplex PCR; TCRdb's version includes in-frame clones alone and lacks a portion of them. The table has under 300,000 clones, almost 85% seen once. The sample taken for sequencing was PBMCs. The origin of the receptors is a woman aged 40 to 55 in good health and CMV-seropositive. Both conserved end residues are part of each CDR3. The order of the fields is D gene, V gene, clone size, J gene, CDR3 protein, CDR3 DNA. A D gene is named only where the DNA matches it firmly. Where a row states a size, it is once, few, many or the class of an expanded clone; other rows omit it.

TRBD1	TRBV4-1	.	TRBJ2-7	CASSQDRDSLSYEQYF	TGCGCCAGCAGCCAAGATAGGGACAGCCTTTCCTACGAGCAGTACTTC
.	TRBV18	.	TRBJ2-5	CASSPPGHGNQETQYF	TGTGCCAGCTCACCACCGGGACACGGGAACCAAGAGACCCAGTACTTC
TRBD2	TRBV6-5	.	TRBJ2-7	CASAPLAGGEQYF	TGTGCCAGCGCCCCCCTAGCGGGAGGCGAGCAGTACTTC
.	TRBV27	.	TRBJ1-4	CASRGASRGEDEKLFF	TGTGCCAGCAGGGGCGCAAGTAGGGGCGAAGATGAAAAACTGTTTTTT
TRBD2	TRBV7-3	.	TRBJ2-1	CASSSRTSGSYNEQFF	TGTGCCAGCAGCTCCCGGACTAGCGGGAGCTACAATGAGCAGTTCTTC
TRBD1	TRBV5-4	.	TRBJ2-7	CASSPPGQGLGEQYF	TGTGCCAGCAGCCCTCCGGGACAGGGTTTGGGGGAGCAGTACTTC
.	TRBV30	.	TRBJ2-1	CAWSSRHEQFF	TGTGCCTGGAGTTCTAGGCATGAGCAGTTCTTC
TRBD2	TRBV7-6	.	TRBJ2-7	CASSPEPFFEREGSYEQYF	TGTGCCAGCAGCCCAGAGCCGTTCTTTGAGCGGGAGGGATCCTACGAGCAGTACTTC
TRBD1	TRBV12-5	.	TRBJ2-7	CASGPATLTGF	TGTGCTAGTGGTCCTGCCACCTTGACAGGGTTC
TRBD1	TRBV27	.	TRBJ1-4	CASSADRVVSTNEKLFF	TGTGCCAGCAGTGCGGACAGGGTAGTTTCAACTAATGAAAAACTGTTTTTT
TRBD1	TRBV7-7	few	TRBJ2-7	CASSLTGSHEQYF	TGTGCTAGCAGCTTGACAGGGAGCCACGAGCAGTACTTC
.	TRBV7-8	.	TRBJ1-3	CASSLQGFGNTIYF	TGTGCCAGCAGCTTACAGGGGTTCGGAAACACCATATATTTT